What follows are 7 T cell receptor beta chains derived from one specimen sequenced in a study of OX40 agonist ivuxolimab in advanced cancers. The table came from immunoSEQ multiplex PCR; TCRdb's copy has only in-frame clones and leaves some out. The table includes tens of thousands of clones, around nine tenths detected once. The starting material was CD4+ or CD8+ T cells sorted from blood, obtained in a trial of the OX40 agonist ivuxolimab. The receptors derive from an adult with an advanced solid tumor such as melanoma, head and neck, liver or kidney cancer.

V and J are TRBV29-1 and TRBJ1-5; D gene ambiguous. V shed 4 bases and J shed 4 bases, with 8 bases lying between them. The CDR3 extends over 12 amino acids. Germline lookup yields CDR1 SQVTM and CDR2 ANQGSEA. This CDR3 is CSVGGENQPQHF. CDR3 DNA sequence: TGCAGCGTTGGTGGGGAAAATCAGCCCCAGCATTTT.

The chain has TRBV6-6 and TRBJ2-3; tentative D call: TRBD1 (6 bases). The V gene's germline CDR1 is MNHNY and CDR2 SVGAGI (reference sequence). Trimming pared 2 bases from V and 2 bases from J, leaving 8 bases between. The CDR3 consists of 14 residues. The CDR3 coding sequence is TGTGCCAGCAGTTACGGACAGTACACAGATACGCAGTATTTT. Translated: CASSYGQYTDTQYF.

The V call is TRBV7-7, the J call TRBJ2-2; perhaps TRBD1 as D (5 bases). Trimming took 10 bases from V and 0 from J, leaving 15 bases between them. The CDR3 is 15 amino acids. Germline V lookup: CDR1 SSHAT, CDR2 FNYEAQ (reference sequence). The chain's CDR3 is CATSPRQTNTGELFF. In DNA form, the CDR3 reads TGTGCCACCTCCCCTAGACAGACGAACACCGGGGAGCTGTTTTTT.

DNA for the CDR3: TGTGCCAGCGCCCGGGACAGGGCGTCCTACAATGAGCAGTTCTTC. It specifies CASARDRASYNEQFF. The chain is built from TRBV27 and TRBJ2-1; 9 nucleotides line up with TRBD1. J lost 1 base, V lost 8 bases, and 6 bases had no gene match. CDR1 is MNHEY, CDR2 SMNVEV, per germline (reference sequence). This CDR3 has 15 residues.

In DNA, the CDR3 is TGTGCCAGCAGGCCACAGGGGCCCTCTGGGGAGACCCAGTACTTC. Its translation is CASRPQGPSGETQYF. V usage is TRBV2 and J usage is TRBJ2-5; 7 bases align to TRBD1. Germline V gives CDR1 SNHLY, CDR2 FYNNEI. With 6 bases clipped from V and 5 bases from J, the junction kept 12 bases outside the gene matches. The CDR3 loop spans 15 amino acids.

CDR3 nucleotides: TGTGCCAGCAGTCACACTACCGAAGGGGCTCGCGAGCAGTACTTC. This codes for CASSHTTEGAREQYF. The gene calls are TRBV7-9 and TRBJ2-7, with D maybe TRBD1 (5 bases). The V gene's germline CDR1 is SEHNR and CDR2 FQNEAQ (reference sequence). The CDR3 has 15 amino acids. V dropped 6 bases and J dropped 6 bases, with 21 bases sitting between them.

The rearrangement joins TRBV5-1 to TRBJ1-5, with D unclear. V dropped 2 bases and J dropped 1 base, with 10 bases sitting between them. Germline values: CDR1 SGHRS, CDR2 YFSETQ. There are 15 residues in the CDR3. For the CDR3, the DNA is TGCGCCAGCAGCTTAGAGGACTCGAGCAATCAGCCCCAGCATTTT. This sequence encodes CASSLEDSSNQPQHF.